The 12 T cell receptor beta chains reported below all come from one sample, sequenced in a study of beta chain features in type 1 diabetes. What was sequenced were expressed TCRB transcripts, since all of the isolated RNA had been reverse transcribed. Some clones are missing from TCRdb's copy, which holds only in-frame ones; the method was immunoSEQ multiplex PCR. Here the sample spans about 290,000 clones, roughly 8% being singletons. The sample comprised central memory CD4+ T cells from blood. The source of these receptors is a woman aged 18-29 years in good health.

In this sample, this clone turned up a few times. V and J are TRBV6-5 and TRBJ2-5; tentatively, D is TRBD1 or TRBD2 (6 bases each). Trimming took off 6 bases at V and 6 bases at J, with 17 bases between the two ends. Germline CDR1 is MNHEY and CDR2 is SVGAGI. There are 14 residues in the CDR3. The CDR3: CASRTPGEAKTQYF. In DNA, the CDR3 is TGTGCCAGCAGGACACCAGGGGAGGCAAAGACCCAGTACTTC.

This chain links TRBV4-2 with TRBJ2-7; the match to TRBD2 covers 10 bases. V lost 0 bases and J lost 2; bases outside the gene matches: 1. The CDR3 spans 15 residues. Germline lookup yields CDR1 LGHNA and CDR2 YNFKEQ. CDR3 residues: CASSQEAGGAYEQYV. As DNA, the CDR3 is TGTGCCAGCAGCCAAGAAGCGGGGGGGGCCTACGAGCAGTACGTC.

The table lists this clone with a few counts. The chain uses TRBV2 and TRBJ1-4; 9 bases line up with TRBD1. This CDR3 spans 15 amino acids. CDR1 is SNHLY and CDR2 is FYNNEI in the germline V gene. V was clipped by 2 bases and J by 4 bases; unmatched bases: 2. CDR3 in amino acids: CASSEWGQGNEKLFF. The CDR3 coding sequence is TGTGCCAGCAGTGAATGGGGACAGGGTAATGAAAAACTGTTTTTT.

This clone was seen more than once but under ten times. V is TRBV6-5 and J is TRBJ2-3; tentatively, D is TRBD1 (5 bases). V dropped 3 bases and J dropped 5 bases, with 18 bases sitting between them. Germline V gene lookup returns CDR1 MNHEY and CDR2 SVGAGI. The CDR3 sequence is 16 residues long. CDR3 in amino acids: CASSYVGGSGIDTQYF. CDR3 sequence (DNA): TGTGCCAGCAGTTATGTGGGTGGATCAGGGATAGATACGCAGTATTTT.

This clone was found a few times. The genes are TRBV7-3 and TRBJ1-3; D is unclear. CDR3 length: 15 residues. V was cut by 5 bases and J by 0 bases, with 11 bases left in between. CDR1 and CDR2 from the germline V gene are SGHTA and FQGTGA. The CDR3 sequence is CASSPTGYSGNTIYF. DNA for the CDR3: TGTGCCAGCAGCCCTACTGGTTACTCTGGAAACACCATATATTTT.

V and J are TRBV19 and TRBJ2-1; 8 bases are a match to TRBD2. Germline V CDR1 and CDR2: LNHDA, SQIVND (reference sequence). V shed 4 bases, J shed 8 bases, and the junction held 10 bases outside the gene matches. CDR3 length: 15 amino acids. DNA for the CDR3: TGTGCCAGTAGTAAAACGGGAGGGCCTCTCCATGAGCAGTTCTTC. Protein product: CASSKTGGPLHEQFF.

CDR3 DNA sequence: TGTGCCAGCTCACCAATTGGGCCGGCCTCCGGTGAGCAGTTCTTC. Encoded protein: CASSPIGPASGEQFF. V usage is TRBV18 and J usage is TRBJ2-1; no clear D. The CDR3 totals 15 residues. Germline V lookup: CDR1 KGHSH, CDR2 LQKENI. Between the trimmed V and J ends, which lost 2 bases and 9 bases, there was a span of 17 bases.

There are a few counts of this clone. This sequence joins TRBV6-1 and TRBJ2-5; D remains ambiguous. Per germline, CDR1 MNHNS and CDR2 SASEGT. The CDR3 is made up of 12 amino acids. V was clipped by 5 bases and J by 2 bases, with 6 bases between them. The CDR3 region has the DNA TGTGCCAGCAGTAGCCAGCAAGAGACCCAGTACTTC. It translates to CASSSQQETQYF.

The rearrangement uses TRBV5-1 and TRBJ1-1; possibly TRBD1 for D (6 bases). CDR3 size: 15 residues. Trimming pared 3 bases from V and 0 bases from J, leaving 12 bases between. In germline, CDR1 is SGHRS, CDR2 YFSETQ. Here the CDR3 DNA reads TGCGCCAGCAGCTCTACAGGGTTTATGAACACTGAAGCTTTCTTT. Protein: CASSSTGFMNTEAFF.

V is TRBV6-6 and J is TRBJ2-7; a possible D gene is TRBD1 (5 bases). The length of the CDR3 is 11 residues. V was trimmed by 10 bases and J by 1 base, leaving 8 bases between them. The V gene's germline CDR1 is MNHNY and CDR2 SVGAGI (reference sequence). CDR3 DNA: TGTGCCACACAGGTTTCCTACGAGCAGTACGTC. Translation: CATQVSYEQYV.

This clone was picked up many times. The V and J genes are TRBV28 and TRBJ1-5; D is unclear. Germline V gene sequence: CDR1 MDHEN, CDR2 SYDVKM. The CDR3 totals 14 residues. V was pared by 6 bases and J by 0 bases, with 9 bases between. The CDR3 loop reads CASRVPNSNQPQHF. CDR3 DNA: TGTGCCAGCAGGGTTCCTAATAGCAATCAGCCCCAGCATTTT.

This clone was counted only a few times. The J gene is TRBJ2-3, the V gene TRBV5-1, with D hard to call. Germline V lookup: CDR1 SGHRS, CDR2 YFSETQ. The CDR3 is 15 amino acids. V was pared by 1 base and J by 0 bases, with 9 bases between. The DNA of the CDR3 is TGCGCCAGCAGCTTGCGGTCTACTAGCACAGATACGCAGTATTTT. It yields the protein CASSLRSTSTDTQYF.